The 22 T cell receptor beta chains below all came from one sample that was sequenced in a study of T cells in Graves' hyperthyroidism and ophthalmopathy. The investigators amplified TCR beta CDR3 regions from RNA transcripts. The TCR CDR3 was amplified in a first-round RT-PCR using the HTBI primer set. TCRdb called the multiplex PCR reads again in MiXCR, with one record for every CDR3 protein. The profile covers about 400,000 distinct CDR3 sequences, with 15% appearing a single time and 30% to 35% taken by the ten largest. Input material: blood. Source of these receptors: a woman aged 25 to 39 with Graves' hyperthyroidism.

This clonotype was recorded many times. This sequence joins TRBV28 and TRBJ2-2; D gene unclear. CDR1 and CDR2 (germline): MDHEN, SYDVKM. V lost 6 bases, J lost 7 bases, and 9 bases lay in between. The CDR3 runs 12 residues. In nucleotides, the CDR3 is TGTGCCAGCAGGAGGCCAAGCGGGGAGCTGTTTTTT. This sequence encodes CASRRPSGELFF.

This clonotype was observed at least ten times. The V call is TRBV20-1, the J call TRBJ2-5; 7 bases are shared with TRBD1. CDR3 length: 14 residues. Germline CDR1 and CDR2: DFQATT and SNEGSKA (reference sequence). Losses at the gene ends were 6 bases for V and 5 bases for J; bases not matched to a gene: 12. The CDR3 DNA reads TGCAGTGCCGGCCAGACAGGGAGAGGGGAGACCCAGTACTTC. Amino acid sequence: CSAGQTGRGETQYF.

This clonotype was observed at least ten times. V gene TRBV5-1 combines with J gene TRBJ2-1; 7 positions agree with TRBD1. The CDR3 loop spans 13 amino acids. CDR1 and CDR2 from the germline V gene are SGHRS and YFSETQ. After removal of 4 bases from V and 3 bases from J, the junction contained 1 base not matched to a gene. The CDR3 reads CASSGTVYNEQFF. Written as DNA, the CDR3 is TGCGCCAGCAGCGGGACAGTCTACAATGAGCAGTTCTTC.

The chain links TRBV28 to TRBJ2-1, with D maybe TRBD1 (6 bases). Germline V gene sequence: CDR1 MDHEN, CDR2 SYDVKM. Trimming left V 6 bases short and J 8 bases short, with 17 bases between. The length of the CDR3 is 14 residues. DNA of the CDR3: TGTGCCAGCAGCTCCCCGGGACAAACCTATGAGCAGTTCTTC. Amino acids: CASSSPGQTYEQFF.

This clonotype was seen ten or more times. The V call is TRBV27, the J call TRBJ2-3; maybe TRBD1 (5 bases). Trimming removed 1 base from V and 9 bases from J, with 11 bases in between. This CDR3 comprises 13 residues. Germline V gene data show CDR1 as MNHEY and CDR2 as SMNVEV (reference sequence). The CDR3 bases are TGTGCCAGCAGTTTATGGTCGACAGTCACGCAGTATTTT. Its translation: CASSLWSTVTQYF.

The V and J genes are TRBV28 and TRBJ1-1; D possibly corresponds to TRBD1 (5 bases). The CDR3 loop spans 13 amino acids. The V gene's germline CDR1 is MDHEN and CDR2 SYDVKM. The V end was cut by 4 bases, the J end by 2 bases, with 8 bases between. In DNA, the CDR3 is TGTGCCAGCAGTTCCAGGGTTAACACTGAAGCTTTCTTT. Protein: CASSSRVNTEAFF.

This clonotype was picked up many times. The CDR3 DNA is TGTGCCAGCAGTTTAGTTGTGGGCAATCAGCCCCAGCATTTT. Translation gives CASSLVVGNQPQHF. V gene TRBV28 combines with J gene TRBJ1-5; the D is unclear. V gave up 2 bases and J gave up 2 bases, with 7 bases separating them. CDR3 size: 14 residues. Germline V gives CDR1 MDHEN, CDR2 SYDVKM. The complete variable domain, with remaining parts taken from reference TRBV28 and TRBJ1-5, reads DVKVTQSSRYLVKRTGEKVFLECVQDMDHENMFWYRQDPGLGLRLIYFSYDVKMKEKGDIPEGYSVSREKKERFSLILESASTNQTSMYLCASSLVVGNQPQHFGDGTRLSIL.

V and J are TRBV2 and TRBJ2-2; 13 nucleotides line up with TRBD2. Germline values: CDR1 SNHLY, CDR2 FYNNEI. V shed 6 bases and J 6 bases; nucleotides not matched to a gene: 4. This CDR3 comprises 15 residues. CDR3 sequence: CASRLAGGISGELFF. CDR3 sequence (DNA): TGTGCCAGCAGACTAGCGGGGGGGATTTCCGGGGAGCTGTTTTTT.

This clonotype was seen repeatedly, ten times or more. V and J are TRBV29-1 and TRBJ1-1; D might be TRBD1 (5 bases). Germline loops: CDR1 SQVTM, CDR2 ANQGSEA. Trimming stripped 5 bases from V and 5 bases from J, with 15 bases between. This CDR3 comprises 13 residues. This CDR3 is CSVTGTRRTEAFF. The CDR3, as DNA: TGCAGCGTTACCGGGACGCGGAGAACTGAAGCTTTCTTT.

CDR3 nucleotide sequence: TGTGCCAGCAGTTCCCGGGCCCCGGAAAAACTGTTTTTT. This codes for CASSSRAPEKLFF. The J gene is TRBJ1-4, the V gene TRBV27, with no clear D. Germline V gene lookup returns CDR1 MNHEY and CDR2 SMNVEV (reference sequence). V lost 4 bases and J lost 8, with 11 bases in between. This CDR3 comprises 13 residues.

The sample holds many counts of this clonotype. The rearrangement joins TRBV7-9 to TRBJ2-1, with D perhaps TRBD2 (6 bases). Germline V CDR1 and CDR2: SEHNR, FQNEAQ (reference sequence). The CDR3 is 15 residues long. With 6 bases removed from V and 6 bases from J, the gap between germline ends came to 18 bases. The CDR3 nucleotides are TGTGCCAGCAGTCCCGTGGGGTCTAGCGCCAATGAGCAGTTCTTC. It is translated as CASSPVGSSANEQFF. The full variable domain, completed using reference TRBV7-9 and TRBJ2-1, is DTGVSQNPRHKITKRGQNVTFRCDPISEHNRLYWYRQTLGQGPEFLTYFQNEAQLEKSRLLSDRFSAERPKGSFSTLEIQRTEQGDSAMYLCASSPVGSSANEQFFGPGTRLTVL.

This clonotype has at least ten counts. The rearrangement uses TRBV7-3 and TRBJ2-7; TRBD1 matches at 7 bases. The CDR3 runs 14 residues. V shed 5 bases, J shed 2 bases, and the junction held 6 bases outside the gene matches. The V gene's germline CDR1 is SGHTA and CDR2 FQGTGA. CDR3 nucleotide sequence: TGTGCCAGCAGCGAACACAGGGGCGCCTACGAGCAGTACTTC. Translated: CASSEHRGAYEQYF.

This clonotype has more than one count but fewer than ten. This chain connects TRBV30 to TRBJ2-1; 11 bases are a match to TRBD2. Losses at the gene ends were 3 bases for V and 9 bases for J; bases not matched to a gene: 10. Germline V gene sequence: CDR1 GTSNPN, CDR2 SVGIG (reference sequence). This CDR3 has 15 residues. CDR3 coding DNA: TGTGCCTGGAGGAAAGGGTCTAGCGGGGGGTCTGAGCAGTTCTTC. This encodes CAWRKGSSGGSEQFF.

This clonotype was seen at least ten times. The chain is built from TRBV9 and TRBJ2-3, with 8 bases that match TRBD2. Germline values: CDR1 SGDLS, CDR2 YYNGEE. This CDR3 contains 15 residues. J lost 1 base, V lost 4 bases, and 5 bases had no gene match. The chain's CDR3 is CASSQAGAGTDTQYF. CDR3 DNA sequence: TGTGCCAGCAGCCAAGCGGGAGCGGGCACAGATACGCAGTATTTT.

This clonotype was seen at least ten times. The chain is built from TRBV7-9 and TRBJ2-3; 7 nucleotides line up with TRBD1. The CDR3 length is 13 residues. From germline, CDR1 is SEHNR and CDR2 FQNEAQ (reference sequence). The V and J ends lost 6 bases and 4 bases, in that order; junction bases with no gene match: 4. CDR3 nucleotides: TGTGCCAGCAGGGAAGGGGGCGCAGATACGCAGTATTTT. This codes for CASREGGADTQYF.

This clonotype was detected a few times. This chain connects TRBV24-1 to TRBJ1-2, with D possibly TRBD1 on 6 matching bases. Germline lookup yields CDR1 KGHDR and CDR2 SFDVKD. The CDR3 contains 14 residues. The V and J ends lost 3 bases and 8 bases respectively, with 15 bases between them. CDR3 amino acids: CATSDPWTARGYTF. The CDR3 nucleotides read TGTGCCACCAGTGATCCCTGGACAGCCCGCGGCTACACCTTC.

DNA for the CDR3: TGTGCCAGCACCTTTCGACTAGCGGGTGGTTACAATGAGCAGTTCTTC. It codes for CASTFRLAGGYNEQFF. The chain carries TRBV12-3 or TRBV12-4 and TRBJ2-1, with TRBD2 identical over 10 bases. The trim removed 7 bases at V and 4 bases at J, leaving 10 bases unmatched. This CDR3 comprises 16 residues.

In its sample, this clonotype was seen many times. The rearrangement joins TRBV28 to TRBJ2-7, with a weak D call TRBD2 (5 bases). The germline CDR1 and CDR2 sequences are MDHEN and SYDVKM. V was clipped by 6 bases and J by 3 bases, with 15 bases between them. The CDR3 is made up of 14 amino acids. The CDR3 nucleotides read TGTGCCAGCAGCCATCCATTGGGGAGCTACGAGCAGTACTTC. This encodes CASSHPLGSYEQYF.

DNA of the CDR3: TGCAGTGCTAGAGATCGGACAGGGGGCAACGCTTTCTTT. Translated: CSARDRTGGNAFF. The J gene is TRBJ1-1, the V gene TRBV20-1; 11 bases are shared with TRBD1. V lost 0 bases to trimming and J lost 11 bases; unmatched junction nucleotides: 5. In germline, CDR1 is DFQATT, CDR2 SNEGSKA (reference sequence). The CDR3 loop spans 13 amino acids.

This clonotype was detected only a few times. The chain is built from TRBV28 and TRBJ1-5; tentatively, D is TRBD1 (6 bases). This CDR3 is built from 16 residues. V gave up 5 bases and J gave up 0 bases, with 14 bases separating them. Germline-derived CDR1 and CDR2 are MDHEN and SYDVKM. CDR3 sequence reads: CASSPRTVLSNQPQHF. The CDR3 DNA sequence: TGTGCCAGCAGTCCAAGGACAGTTCTTAGCAATCAGCCCCAGCATTTT.

This clonotype was counted between two and nine times. The rearrangement links TRBV6-6 to TRBJ1-3; 7 nucleotides align to TRBD1. Per the germline V gene, CDR1 is MNHNY and CDR2 is SVGAGI (reference sequence). V shed 2 bases and J 4 bases; nucleotides not matched to a gene: 5. This CDR3 is built from 15 residues. Here the CDR3 reads CASSYAGGSGNTIYF. CDR3 nucleotides: TGTGCCAGCAGTTACGCAGGGGGGTCAGGAAACACCATATATTTT.

This clonotype was found many times. This chain links TRBV27 with TRBJ2-3; D is uncertain. There are 15 residues in the CDR3. CDR1 is MNHEY and CDR2 is SMNVEV in the germline V gene (reference sequence). Trimming shortened V by 3 bases and J by 3 bases, and 13 bases separated the two germline ends. The CDR3 region is CASSFGVQFTDTQYF. CDR3 sequence (DNA): TGTGCCAGCAGTTTTGGGGTCCAATTTACAGATACGCAGTATTTT.